One and the same sample provided the 23 T cell receptor beta chains below, sequenced in a study of radiotherapy plus CTLA-4 blockade in lung cancer. The method was immunoSEQ multiplex PCR; TCRdb's version includes in-frame clones alone and lacks a portion of them. The data hold around 95,000 clones, with about 80% observed a single time. Here the sequenced sample was peripheral blood, taken from a patient treated with radiotherapy plus ipilimumab. These receptors were collected from a human donor with non-small cell lung cancer who had stable disease on radiotherapy plus ipilimumab.

V usage is TRBV5-5 and J usage is TRBJ1-5, with a weak D call TRBD1 (5 bases). Trimming shortened V by 4 bases and J by 4 bases, and 9 bases separated the two germline ends. The length of the CDR3 is 13 residues. CDR1 SGHKS and CDR2 YYEKEE come from the germline V gene (reference sequence). CDR3 DNA: TGTGCCAGCAGCCCGGGACCGAATCAGCCCCAGCATTTT. This translates into CASSPGPNQPQHF.

The V gene is TRBV7-3, the J gene TRBJ2-1, with TRBD2 identical over 7 bases. Germline assignment: CDR1 SGHTA and CDR2 FQGTGA. The V and J ends lost 1 base and 1 base, in that order; junction bases with no gene match: 7. CDR3 size: 17 residues. CDR3 nucleotides: TGTGCCAGCAGCTTAAACCCGAGCGGGATGTCCTACAATGAGCAGTTCTTC. This sequence encodes CASSLNPSGMSYNEQFF.

J is TRBJ2-7 and V is TRBV14; D is unresolved. V was cut by 1 base and J by 0 bases, with 13 bases left in between. The CDR3 is made up of 16 amino acids. Germline CDR1 is SGHDN and CDR2 is FVKESK. The CDR3 loop reads CASSQARPIGSYEQYF. CDR3 DNA: TGTGCCAGCAGCCAAGCGAGACCCATAGGCTCCTACGAGCAGTACTTC.

About this clone itself: The junction departs from germline at one end; a sequencing error may be responsible. The rearrangement joins TRBV27 to TRBJ2-2, with TRBD2 identical over 9 bases. CDR3 size: 15 residues. Per germline, CDR1 MNHEY and CDR2 SMNVEV (reference sequence). The CDR3 here is CASSLSGGGHRGAVF. In nucleotides, the CDR3 is TGTGCCAGCAGTCTTAGCGGGGGCGGACACCGGGGAGCTGTTTTT.

The CDR3 DNA reads TGTGCCACAGGGACAGAATCTGGAAACACCATATATTTT. It yields the protein CATGTESGNTIYF. J is TRBJ1-3 and V is TRBV30, with 7 bases fitting TRBD1. Per the germline V gene, CDR1 is GTSNPN and CDR2 is SVGIG (reference sequence). Trimming took 8 bases from V and 1 from J; bases not matched to a gene: 5. The CDR3 contains 13 residues.

This clone appeared a single time. The V call is TRBV6-1, the J call TRBJ2-1; D gene ambiguous. Germline CDR1 is MNHNS and CDR2 is SASEGT. V was clipped by 5 bases and J by 9 bases, with 11 bases between them. The CDR3 loop spans 12 amino acids. CDR3 sequence reads: CASSPPTPEQFF. CDR3 bases: TGTGCCAGCAGTCCTCCGACTCCTGAGCAGTTCTTC.

V usage is TRBV5-4 and J usage is TRBJ2-1; D call uncertain. Germline V gene data show CDR1 as SGHNT and CDR2 as YYREEE (reference sequence). The CDR3 is made up of 13 amino acids. Trimming left V 0 bases short and J 9 bases short, with 10 bases between. This CDR3 reads CASSLVVSGEQFF. The CDR3 DNA follows: TGTGCCAGCAGCTTGGTGGTTTCGGGTGAGCAGTTCTTC.

Turning to this clone: Other DNA sequences in the sample encode the same CDR3. This chain connects TRBV11-2 to TRBJ2-7; D is undetermined. Between the trimmed V and J ends, which lost 5 bases and 3 bases, there was a span of 8 bases. The length of the CDR3 is 12 residues. Germline V gene lookup returns CDR1 SGHAT and CDR2 FQNNGV. The CDR3 loop reads CASSIDYYEQYF. CDR3 nucleotides: TGTGCCAGCAGCATCGATTACTACGAGCAGTACTTC.

A word on this clone: This specimen includes other DNA sequences encoding the same CDR3. The J gene is TRBJ2-2, the V gene TRBV30; 14 bases are a match to TRBD2. Trimming at V came to 7 bases and at J to 7 bases, leaving 11 bases not matched to a gene. This CDR3 has 16 residues. Per germline, CDR1 GTSNPN and CDR2 SVGIG (reference sequence). The CDR3 DNA is TGTGCCTTGGGGGGGACTAGCGGGAGAAGAGGCGGGGAGCTGTTTTTT. It codes for CALGGTSGRRGGELFF.

V and J are TRBV14 and TRBJ1-5; D ambiguous. Trimming removed 1 base from V and 0 bases from J, with 16 bases in between. Looked up from germline, CDR1 is SGHDN and CDR2 is FVKESK. There are 18 residues in the CDR3. Here the CDR3 reads CASSQAEEVPYSNQPQHF. In DNA, the CDR3 is TGTGCCAGCAGCCAAGCCGAGGAGGTCCCCTATAGCAATCAGCCCCAGCATTTT.

The V gene is TRBV6-5, the J gene TRBJ1-5; tentatively, D is TRBD1 (6 bases). In germline, CDR1 is MNHEY, CDR2 SVGAGI. The CDR3 is 15 residues long. Trimming removed 6 bases from V and 0 bases from J, with 12 bases in between. The CDR3 here is CASRPPGASNQPQHF. The CDR3 region has the DNA TGTGCCAGCAGACCCCCGGGGGCTAGCAATCAGCCCCAGCATTTT.

The CDR3 nucleotides read TGTGCCAGCAGACCCCGACAGGGGGAAGGCACCGGGGAGCTGTTTTTT. This sequence encodes CASRPRQGEGTGELFF. This rearrangement joins TRBV7-2 to TRBJ2-2; 9 nucleotides line up with TRBD1. The germline gives CDR1 SGHTA, CDR2 FQGNSA. The CDR3 totals 16 residues. With V trimmed by 6 bases and J by 4 bases, 9 bases remained unmatched. The full variable domain, completed using reference TRBV7-2 and TRBJ2-2, is GAGVSQSPSNKVTEKGKDVELRCDPISGHTALYWYRQSLGQGLEFLIYFQGNSAPDKSGLPSDRFSAERTGGSVSTLTIQRTQQEDSAVYLCASRPRQGEGTGELFFGEGSRLTVL.

This clone turned up a few times. This sequence joins TRBV27 and TRBJ2-3; TRBD1 agrees at 7 bases. Germline V gene sequence: CDR1 MNHEY, CDR2 SMNVEV (reference sequence). The CDR3 runs to 13 residues. Trimming removed 8 bases from V and 4 bases from J; junction bases left unmatched: 6. CDR3 sequence (DNA): TGTGCCAGCTCCACGACAGGGCCAGATACGCAGTATTTT. This codes for CASSTTGPDTQYF.

The rearrangement joins TRBV10-2 to TRBJ2-1; TRBD1 matches 7 bases. V lost 6 bases, J lost 4 bases, and 6 bases stayed unmatched. This CDR3 has 14 amino acids. Germline-derived CDR1 and CDR2 are WSHSY and SAAADI. The CDR3 nucleotides are TGCGCCAGCAGCCTCCAACAGGGGTACAATGAGCAGTTCTTC. Translation: CASSLQQGYNEQFF.

This clone was observed a few times. The gene calls are TRBV4-1 and TRBJ2-7, with D perhaps given as TRBD1 or TRBD2 (5 bases each). The CDR3 has 13 amino acids. The germline CDR1 and CDR2 sequences are MGHRA and YSYEKL. V lost 9 bases, J lost 2 bases, and 14 bases lay in between. The CDR3 sequence is CARAQGPPYEQYF. CDR3 nucleotides: TGCGCCAGGGCCCAGGGACCTCCCTACGAGCAGTACTTC.

The V and J genes are TRBV5-1 and TRBJ2-5; 7 bases match TRBD2. V shed 4 bases, J shed 4 bases, and the junction held 10 bases outside the gene matches. CDR1 and CDR2 (germline): SGHRS, YFSETQ. The CDR3 runs to 15 residues. The CDR3, as DNA: TGCGCCAGCAGCCTCGTCCCGACGGGGGGAGAGACCCAGTACTTC. Residues: CASSLVPTGGETQYF.

The chain combines TRBV7-9 with TRBJ1-6; a possible D gene is TRBD1 (5 bases). Trimming took off 10 bases at V and 7 bases at J, with 20 bases between the two ends. Germline CDR1 SEHNR, CDR2 FQNEAQ (reference sequence). The CDR3 sequence is 15 residues long. CDR3 coding DNA: TGTGCCACCCTTACTACCGGGACCCGGAATTCACCCCTCCACTTT. Translated: CATLTTGTRNSPLHF.

The chain is built from TRBV6-5 and TRBJ2-3; the D gene could be TRBD1 or TRBD2 (5 bases each). Trimming removed 5 bases at V and 6 bases at J, with 12 bases between. The CDR3 extends over 13 amino acids. From germline, CDR1 is MNHEY and CDR2 SVGAGI. CDR3 DNA sequence: TGTGCCAGCAGTGGGACCTGGGGGGATACGCAGTATTTT. This gives the protein CASSGTWGDTQYF.

The V call is TRBV7-2, the J call TRBJ1-4; 8 nucleotides align to TRBD1. Germline V gives CDR1 SGHTA, CDR2 FQGNSA. The V segment lost 5 bases and the J segment 5 bases; nucleotides outside the gene matches: 7. This CDR3 is 15 amino acids long. The CDR3 DNA sequence: TGTGCCAGCAGCACGTGGACAGGGCGAAATGAAAAACTGTTTTTT. Amino acids: CASSTWTGRNEKLFF.

The CDR3 loop is CAISPADSPLHF. CDR3 DNA: TGTGCCATCAGCCCTGCAGATTCACCCCTCCACTTT. The chain links TRBV10-3 to TRBJ1-6, with D unclear. Germline lookup yields CDR1 ENHRY and CDR2 SYGVKD. Trimming took 6 bases from V and 8 from J, leaving 8 bases between them. This CDR3 region has 12 residues.

J is TRBJ2-2 and V is TRBV5-1; 8 nucleotides align to TRBD1. Trimming took 5 bases from V and 1 from J; bases not matched to a gene: 4. CDR1 and CDR2 (germline): SGHRS, YFSETQ. The CDR3 extends over 15 amino acids. CDR3 nucleotides: TGCGCCAGCAGAGACGGGACAGGGAACACCGGGGAGCTGTTTTTT. It translates to CASRDGTGNTGELFF.

The rearrangement links TRBV28 to TRBJ1-4; D not certain. Trimming left V 7 bases short and J 10 bases short, with 16 bases between. The CDR3 loop spans 13 amino acids. CDR1 is MDHEN and CDR2 is SYDVKM in the germline V gene. CDR3 protein: CASTAVPAGKLFF. The DNA for the CDR3 is TGTGCCAGCACAGCGGTCCCAGCGGGAAAACTGTTTTTT.

V usage is TRBV7-9 and J usage is TRBJ2-2; TRBD1 matches 8 bases. V lost 5 bases and J lost 1; bases outside the gene matches: 3. The CDR3 loop spans 15 amino acids. Germline V gives CDR1 SEHNR, CDR2 FQNEAQ (reference sequence). DNA of the CDR3: TGTGCCAGCAGCCTGGGGACAGGGAACACCGGGGAGCTGTTTTTT. This translates into CASSLGTGNTGELFF.